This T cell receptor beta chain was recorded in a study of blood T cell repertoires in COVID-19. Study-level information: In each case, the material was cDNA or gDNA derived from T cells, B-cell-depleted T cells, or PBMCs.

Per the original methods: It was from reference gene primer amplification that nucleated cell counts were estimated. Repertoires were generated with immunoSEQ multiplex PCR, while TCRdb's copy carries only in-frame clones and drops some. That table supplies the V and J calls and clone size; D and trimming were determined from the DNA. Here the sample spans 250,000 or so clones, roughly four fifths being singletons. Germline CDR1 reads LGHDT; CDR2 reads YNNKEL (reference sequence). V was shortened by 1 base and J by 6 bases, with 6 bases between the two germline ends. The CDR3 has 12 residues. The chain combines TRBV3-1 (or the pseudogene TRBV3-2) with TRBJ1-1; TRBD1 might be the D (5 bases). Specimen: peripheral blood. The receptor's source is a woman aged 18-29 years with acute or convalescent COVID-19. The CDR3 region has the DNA TGTGCCAGCAGCCAAGGACAGCCTGAAGCTTTCTTT. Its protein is CASSQGQPEAFF.